This TCR beta chain was retrieved from a study of T-cell memory formation after mild COVID-19. Worth noting for this clonotype: Antigen unknown.

Each CDR3 protein is one row after TCRdb ran MiXCR on the 5' RACE reads. The table shows roughly 89,000 distinct CDR3 sequences, with roughly an eighth occurring only once. General study findings and limits: Of the contracting clones, CD4+ ones lay mainly in CM and EM, and CD8+ ones in EMRA.

Trimming took 6 bases from V and 8 from J; bases not matched to a gene: 3. The CDR3 has 12 residues. The germline V gene has CDR1 SGHVS and CDR2 FQNEAQ. The rearrangement uses TRBV7-8 and TRBJ2-3; 9 bases map to TRBD1. This TCR was recovered from an adult woman who had mild COVID-19 (a few samples of this study predate the infection). Cell type and time point are not known. Source material: PBMCs or a T cell subset sorted from them (not recorded which). The CDR3: CASSPQGATQYF. DNA of the CDR3: TGTGCCAGCAGTCCACAGGGGGCTACGCAGTATTTT.